This TCR beta chain was captured by sequencing in a study of cytomegalovirus exposure and HLA in healthy donors. Germline V gene data show CDR1 as SGHRS and CDR2 as YFSETQ. This CDR3 comprises 14 residues. J was trimmed by 9 bases and V by 4 bases; bases with no gene match: 7. Assay used: immunoSEQ multiplex PCR; TCRdb lists only in-frame clones, some missing. The data contain fewer than 95,000 clones, roughly 83% of them singletons. In regard to this clone: The antigen remains undetermined.

The study, taken as a whole, reports: Most TCR sequences were seen very rarely across donors, but some public TCRs occurred in many. The authors confirmed in vitro that a few CMV-associated chains were specific for CMV antigens.

This chain links TRBV5-1 with TRBJ2-1; TRBD2 matches at 10 bases. The clonotype originates from a woman younger than 35 in good health and CMV-seropositive. The sequenced material came from PBMCs. The CDR3 DNA is TGCGCCAGCAGCCGTTTAGCGGGGGGAGGTGAGCAGTTCTTC. It yields the protein CASSRLAGGGEQFF.